The 27 T cell receptor beta chains below come from one sample, sequenced in a study of OX40 agonist ivuxolimab in advanced cancers. Sequencing was performed with immunoSEQ multiplex PCR; in TCRdb, only in-frame clones are kept and a portion is missing. In the table there are about 69,000 clones, approximately 89% of which are singletons. The sample consisted of CD4+ or CD8+ T cells sorted from blood, taken in a trial of the OX40 agonist ivuxolimab. These receptors all stem from an adult with an advanced solid tumor such as melanoma, head and neck, liver or kidney cancer.

This clone was detected only once. V usage is TRBV5-4 and J usage is TRBJ2-3; D remains ambiguous. Germline CDR1 SGHNT, CDR2 YYREEE (reference sequence). Trimming took off 1 base at V and 5 bases at J, with 5 bases between the two ends. This CDR3 region has 12 residues. CDR3 sequence reads: CASSLYLDTQYF. In DNA, the CDR3 is TGTGCCAGCAGCTTGTACTTAGATACGCAGTATTTT. Looking up the rest from reference TRBV5-4 and TRBJ2-3 gives the full variable domain: ETGVTQSPTHLIKTRGQQVTLRCSSQSGHNTVSWYQQALGQGPQFIFQYYREEENGRGNFPPRFSGLQFPNYSSELNVNALELDDSALYLCASSLYLDTQYFGPGTRLTVL.

This chain connects TRBV5-4 to TRBJ2-1; no definite D call. There are 15 residues in the CDR3. Per germline, CDR1 SGHNT and CDR2 YYREEE (reference sequence). V was clipped by 4 bases and J by 1 base, with 12 bases between them. The CDR3: CASSPDLASYNEQFF. Here the CDR3 DNA reads TGTGCCAGCAGCCCGGATCTGGCATCCTACAATGAGCAGTTCTTC.

The chain carries TRBV6-6 and TRBJ1-1; perhaps TRBD1 as D (5 bases). Trimming pared 5 bases from V and 5 bases from J, leaving 18 bases between. Germline-derived CDR1 and CDR2 are MNHNY and SVGAGI (reference sequence). The CDR3 has 15 amino acids. The CDR3 DNA sequence: TGTGCCAGCAGTCAAACCTCGGGGGGTGGAACTGAAGCTTTCTTT. It codes for CASSQTSGGGTEAFF.

This chain connects TRBV30 to TRBJ1-5; 10 nucleotides match TRBD1. The CDR3 covers 14 residues. Trimming removed 1 base from V and 4 bases from J; junction bases left unmatched: 1. Germline V gene sequence: CDR1 GTSNPN, CDR2 SVGIG (reference sequence). The CDR3 bases are TGTGCCTGGAGTGCGGACAGGGGGAATCAGCCCCAGCATTTT. Translated, it gives CAWSADRGNQPQHF.

The V gene is TRBV6-5, the J gene TRBJ1-5; 7 bases fit TRBD1. The CDR3 spans 14 residues. CDR1 and CDR2 from the germline V gene are MNHEY and SVGAGI. V gave up 4 bases and J gave up 5 bases; unmatched junction bases: 5. The CDR3 protein is CASSSRDSDQPQHF. CDR3 in DNA: TGTGCCAGCAGTTCCCGGGACAGCGATCAGCCCCAGCATTTT.

The rearrangement joins TRBV29-1 to TRBJ2-3, with TRBD2 matching over 13 bases. Germline-derived CDR1 and CDR2 are SQVTM and ANQGSEA. The CDR3 is 16 amino acids. V shed 2 bases, J shed 5 bases, and the junction held 7 bases outside the gene matches. Here the CDR3 reads CSVEKLGLAGKDTQYF. The CDR3 DNA reads TGCAGCGTTGAAAAACTGGGACTAGCGGGGAAAGATACGCAGTATTTT.

The CDR3, as DNA: TGTGCAAGTCGCGCCGTTTGGGTGTGGTACATTCAGTACTTC. The encoded protein is CASRAVWVWYIQYF. The chain couples TRBV12-2 to TRBJ2-4. TRBV12-2 is annotated as a pseudogene. The CDR3 is 14 amino acids.

V usage is TRBV9 and J usage is TRBJ2-1; D call uncertain. Trimming removed 4 bases at V and 7 bases at J, with 18 bases between. The germline CDR1 and CDR2 sequences are SGDLS and YYNGEE. The CDR3 spans 15 residues. In DNA, the CDR3 is TGTGCCAGCAGCCCCTCCGGCCTTAAGACGAATGAGCAGTTCTTC. Translating gives CASSPSGLKTNEQFF. Together with reference TRBV9 and TRBJ2-1, the CDR3 gives the full variable domain: DSGVTQTPKHLITATGQRVTLRCSPRSGDLSVYWYQQSLDQGLQFLIQYYNGEERAKGNILERFSAQQFPDLHSELNLSSLELGDSALYFCASSPSGLKTNEQFFGPGTRLTVL.

The chain is built from TRBV27 and TRBJ1-2; the D gene is possibly TRBD1 (6 bases). CDR3 length equals 13 residues. The ends were cut back, 6 bases at V and 6 bases at J, with 14 bases in the middle. CDR1 is MNHEY and CDR2 is SMNVEV in the germline V gene (reference sequence). In DNA, the CDR3 is TGTGCCAGCAGACCTCAGGGGTCGGATGGCTACACCTTC. It is translated as CASRPQGSDGYTF.

The gene calls are TRBV11-2 and TRBJ2-1; 8 bases are a match to TRBD2. The V segment lost 3 bases and the J segment 6 bases; nucleotides outside the gene matches: 13. The germline V gene encodes CDR1 SGHAT and CDR2 FQNNGV. This CDR3 region has 17 residues. The CDR3 sequence is CASSFRGRSGRINEQFF. CDR3 nucleotide sequence: TGTGCCAGCAGCTTCCGGGGAAGAAGCGGGAGAATCAATGAGCAGTTCTTC. The full variable domain, rest sourced from reference TRBV11-2 and TRBJ2-1, is EAGVAQSPRYKIIEKRQSVAFWCNPISGHATLYWYQQILGQGPKLLIQFQNNGVVDDSQLPKDRFSAERLKGVDSTLKIQPAKLEDSAVYLCASSFRGRSGRINEQFFGPGTRLTVL.

This clone was seen once. The chain carries TRBV7-6 and TRBJ2-1; TRBD2 aligns across 11 bases. Losses at the gene ends were 1 base for V and 9 bases for J; bases not matched to a gene: 14. This CDR3 contains 18 residues. Germline V lookup: CDR1 SGHVS, CDR2 FNYEAQ. The CDR3 coding sequence is TGTGCCAGCAGCTTAGTTCGCTTAGCGGGAGGGCCAATAGGTGAGCAGTTCTTC. This translates into CASSLVRLAGGPIGEQFF.

The rearrangement uses TRBV7-8 and TRBJ1-1, with D unclear. Germline assignment: CDR1 SGHVS and CDR2 FQNEAQ. This CDR3 has 13 amino acids. The V gene lost 0 bases and the J gene lost 9 bases, with 11 bases spanning the gap. The DNA for the CDR3 is TGTGCCAGCAGCTTAGCGGGCAGAAGTCAAGCTTTCTTT. Translated, it gives CASSLAGRSQAFF.

The chain joins TRBV6-5 to TRBJ2-7; 9 bases are a match to TRBD1. V shed 1 base and J 3 bases; nucleotides not matched to a gene: 7. Per the germline V gene, CDR1 is MNHEY and CDR2 is SVGAGI. CDR3 size: 16 residues. Written as DNA, the CDR3 is TGTGCCAGCAGTTACTTCTCGGGGACAGGGAGCTACGAGCAGTACTTC. Its protein is CASSYFSGTGSYEQYF.

The chain uses TRBV6-6 and TRBJ1-4; no firm D call. The germline gives CDR1 MNHNY, CDR2 SVGAGI (reference sequence). The CDR3 is 12 residues long. V was cut by 10 bases and J by 8 bases, with 14 bases left in between. The CDR3 here is CATSVGKEKLFF. As DNA, the CDR3 is TGTGCCACGTCAGTGGGAAAGGAAAAACTGTTTTTT.

V usage is TRBV5-5 and J usage is TRBJ1-6, with D perhaps matching TRBD1 (5 bases). This CDR3 contains 15 residues. Trimming left V 1 base short and J 5 bases short, with 10 bases between. Germline V gene data show CDR1 as SGHKS and CDR2 as YYEKEE (reference sequence). The CDR3 spells CASSLTGRDNSPLHF. The CDR3 DNA follows: TGTGCCAGCAGCTTGACAGGAAGAGATAATTCACCCCTCCACTTT.

The J gene is TRBJ1-5, the V gene TRBV27; TRBD1 matches at 9 bases. The CDR3 length is 15 residues. The V gene end was trimmed by 4 bases and the J gene end by 11 bases; junction bases not matched to a gene: 12. Per germline, CDR1 MNHEY and CDR2 SMNVEV (reference sequence). CDR3 in amino acids: CASSWDRAGGGSQHF. CDR3 nucleotide sequence: TGTGCCAGCAGTTGGGACAGGGCGGGTGGCGGGTCCCAGCATTTT.

This clone was observed a single time. The chain joins TRBV2 to TRBJ1-1; D gene unclear. V was trimmed by 4 bases and J by 2 bases, leaving 11 bases between them. The CDR3 loop spans 14 amino acids. Germline CDR1 is SNHLY and CDR2 is FYNNEI. The CDR3 DNA is TGTGCCAGCAGTGGGATCGGGGTTAACACTGAAGCTTTCTTT. This codes for CASSGIGVNTEAFF.

In nucleotides, the CDR3 is TGCAGCGTTGAAGATGAACCAGGGAGCTACAATGAGCAGTTCTTC. Translating gives CSVEDEPGSYNEQFF. The V and J genes are TRBV29-1 and TRBJ2-1, with D perhaps being TRBD1 or TRBD2 (5 bases each). This CDR3 contains 15 residues. The V gene lost 0 bases and the J gene lost 3 bases, with 12 bases spanning the gap. Germline CDR1 is SQVTM and CDR2 is ANQGSEA.

This clone occurred a few times. The CDR3 DNA reads TGTGCCAGCTTGACAGGGGGTGAAAAACTGTTTTTT. It yields the protein CASLTGGEKLFF. The chain links TRBV7-9 to TRBJ1-4; 9 bases are shared with TRBD1. Germline CDR1 and CDR2: SEHNR and FQNEAQ (reference sequence). Unmatched junction bases numbered 2, after V lost 8 bases and J lost 7 bases. This CDR3 has 12 residues.

J is TRBJ2-2 and V is TRBV29-1, with unresolved D. V lost 4 bases, J lost 4 bases, and 4 bases lay in between. The length of the CDR3 is 11 residues. Germline lookup yields CDR1 SQVTM and CDR2 ANQGSEA. CDR3 sequence reads: CSVGVTGELFF. The CDR3 DNA is TGCAGCGTTGGGGTCACCGGGGAGCTGTTTTTT.

This clone came up a few times. V gene TRBV28 combines with J gene TRBJ1-1; a possible D gene is TRBD1 (5 bases). The V and J ends lost 7 bases and 6 bases respectively, with 24 bases between them. From germline, CDR1 is MDHEN and CDR2 SYDVKM. The CDR3 loop spans 16 amino acids. CDR3 residues: CASTPFRRARGAEAFF. CDR3 in DNA: TGTGCCAGCACCCCGTTTCGCAGGGCAAGGGGTGCTGAAGCTTTCTTT. Full variable domain (remainder filled in from reference TRBV28 and TRBJ1-1): DVKVTQSSRYLVKRTGEKVFLECVQDMDHENMFWYRQDPGLGLRLIYFSYDVKMKEKGDIPEGYSVSREKKERFSLILESASTNQTSMYLCASTPFRRARGAEAFFGQGTRLTVV.

Here the CDR3 reads CASSWDGNTEAFF. CDR3 DNA sequence: TGCGCCAGCAGCTGGGACGGGAACACTGAAGCTTTCTTT. The chain employs TRBV5-1 and TRBJ1-1; TRBD1 is a possible D gene (5 bases). The length of the CDR3 is 13 residues. Germline V CDR1 and CDR2: SGHRS, YFSETQ. Trimming removed 3 bases from V and 1 base from J, with 7 bases in between.

The rearrangement joins TRBV7-6 to TRBJ1-3; a weak D match, TRBD1 (5 bases). The CDR3 length is 18 residues. Germline CDR1 reads SGHVS; CDR2 reads FNYEAQ. V was clipped by 5 bases and J by 0 bases, with 20 bases between them. The CDR3 region has the DNA TGTGCCAGCAGCCCACACGGGGGGAGAGGGGTCTCTGGAAACACCATATATTTT. This encodes CASSPHGGRGVSGNTIYF.

This sequence joins TRBV18 and TRBJ2-3, with D possibly matching TRBD2 (6 bases). Trimming stripped 3 bases from V and 3 bases from J, with 16 bases between. There are 16 residues in the CDR3. Germline V gene lookup returns CDR1 KGHSH and CDR2 LQKENI. The CDR3 sequence is CASSPSVGRLTDTQYF. The DNA of the CDR3 is TGTGCCAGCTCACCCAGTGTAGGGAGGTTGACAGATACGCAGTATTTT.

The rearrangement uses TRBV19 and TRBJ2-1, with TRBD2 matching over 8 bases. Germline-derived CDR1 and CDR2 are LNHDA and SQIVND (reference sequence). The CDR3 consists of 16 residues. V trimming: 0 bases; J trimming: 7 bases; junction bases outside the gene matches: 8. CDR3 region: CASSIDRTSLRNEQFF. In DNA, the CDR3 is TGTGCCAGTAGTATAGATCGGACTAGCTTGAGGAATGAGCAGTTCTTC. Supplemented by reference TRBV19 and TRBJ2-1, the full variable domain reads DGGITQSPKYLFRKEGQNVTLSCEQNLNHDAMYWYRQDPGQGLRLIYYSQIVNDFQKGDIAEGYSVSREKKESFPLTVTSAQKNPTAFYLCASSIDRTSLRNEQFFGPGTRLTVL.

This clone was seen only once. The gene calls are TRBV7-8 and TRBJ1-2; unclear D gene. Looked up from germline, CDR1 is SGHVS and CDR2 is FQNEAQ. The CDR3 spans 12 residues. V was shortened by 1 base and J by 4 bases, with 4 bases between the two germline ends. The CDR3 loop is CASSLDSYGYTF. CDR3 sequence (DNA): TGTGCCAGCAGCTTAGACAGCTATGGCTACACCTTC. Full variable domain (outside the CDR3, taken from reference TRBV7-8 and TRBJ1-2): GAGVSQSPRYKVAKRGQDVALRCDPISGHVSLFWYQQALGQGPEFLTYFQNEAQLDKSGLPSDRFFAERPEGSVSTLKIQRTQQEDSAVYLCASSLDSYGYTFGSGTRLTVV.

This chain uses TRBV10-1 with TRBJ2-3; D is ambiguous. The CDR3 runs 13 residues. Germline V gives CDR1 WNHNN, CDR2 SYGVQD (reference sequence). Trimming took 0 bases from V and 6 from J, leaving 7 bases between them. CDR3 bases: TGCGCCAGCAGTGAGTCGGGCAGGGATACGCAGTATTTT. Protein: CASSESGRDTQYF.